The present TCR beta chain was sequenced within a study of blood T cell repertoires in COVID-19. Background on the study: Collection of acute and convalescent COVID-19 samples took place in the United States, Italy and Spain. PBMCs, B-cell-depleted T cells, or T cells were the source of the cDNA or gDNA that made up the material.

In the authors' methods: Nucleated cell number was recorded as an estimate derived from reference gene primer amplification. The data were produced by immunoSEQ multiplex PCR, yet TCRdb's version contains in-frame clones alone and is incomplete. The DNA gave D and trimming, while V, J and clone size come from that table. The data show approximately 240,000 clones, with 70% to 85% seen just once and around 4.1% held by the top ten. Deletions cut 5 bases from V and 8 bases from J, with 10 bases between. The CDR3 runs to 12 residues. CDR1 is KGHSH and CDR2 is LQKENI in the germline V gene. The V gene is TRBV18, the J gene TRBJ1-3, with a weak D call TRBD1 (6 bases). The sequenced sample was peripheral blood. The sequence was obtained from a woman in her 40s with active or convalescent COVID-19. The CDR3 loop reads CASSGGKDTIYF. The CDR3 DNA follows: TGTGCCAGCTCAGGGGGCAAGGACACCATATATTTT.